The 13 T cell receptor beta chains below come from one sample, sequenced in a study of human T cells and chemical hapten exposure. Regarding time point: patch test 2, 6 weeks after DPC sensitization. Treatment given: therapeutic diphenylcyclopropenone sensitization with weekly scalp DPC. MiXCR, applied by TCRdb to the RACE reads, yields one record per CDR3 protein. The sample has just over 350,000 distinct CDR3 sequences, roughly 6% seen once. Sequencing used whole blood, obtained in connection with sensitization to the hapten diphenylcyclopropenone (DPC). Receptors were obtained from a woman younger than 35 with alopecia areata. Some clones in this sample may be carry-over from other donors' samples.

This clonotype was observed many times. Here the CDR3 reads CAIRAADGTVEAFF. CDR3 sequence (DNA): TGTGCCATCAGGGCCGCAGACGGGACTGTCGAAGCTTTCTTT. This chain connects TRBV10-3 to TRBJ1-1; tentatively, D is TRBD1 (5 bases). Germline V CDR1 and CDR2: ENHRY, SYGVKD. The V and J ends lost 6 bases and 8 bases respectively, with 19 bases between them. The CDR3 covers 14 residues.

This clonotype has a handful of counts. The V and J genes are TRBV5-6 and TRBJ2-1; D is undetermined. The V end lost 5 bases, the J end lost 8 bases, and 17 bases lay between the germline ends. In germline, CDR1 is SGHDT, CDR2 YYEEEE. The CDR3 is 14 residues long. The CDR3 DNA follows: TGTGCCAGCAGACGAGGCCGCCGGTTGGATGAGCAGTTCTTC. This gives the protein CASRRGRRLDEQFF.

This clonotype was observed at least ten times. The chain employs TRBV7-8 and TRBJ1-2, with TRBD1 matching over 8 bases. The V segment lost 5 bases and the J segment 3 bases; nucleotides outside the gene matches: 17. The CDR3 contains 18 residues. The V gene's germline CDR1 is SGHVS and CDR2 FQNEAQ. CDR3 sequence reads: CASSPLRVATGVDYGYTF. CDR3 DNA sequence: TGTGCCAGCAGCCCCCTACGTGTGGCGACAGGGGTAGACTATGGCTACACCTTC.

The CDR3 loop reads CASSSMGQGGLLNYGYTF. As DNA, the CDR3 is TGTGCCAGCAGCTCGATGGGGCAGGGAGGGTTGCTAAACTATGGCTACACCTTC. The chain links TRBV2 to TRBJ1-2; tentative D call: TRBD1 (5 bases). The length of the CDR3 is 18 residues. Germline loops: CDR1 SNHLY, CDR2 FYNNEI. The V end lost 6 bases, the J end lost 2 bases, and 25 bases lay between the germline ends.

This chain uses TRBV12-3 or TRBV12-4 with TRBJ2-1; D uncertain. The length of the CDR3 is 12 residues. V was trimmed by 5 bases and J by 14 bases, leaving 16 bases between them. The CDR3 bases are TGTGCCAGCAGTCCTGGCAGTATTGGGAAGTTCTTC. Protein sequence: CASSPGSIGKFF.

This clonotype was observed a few times. The chain is built from TRBV10-3 and TRBJ1-1; possible D gene TRBD1, 5 bases. Germline V gene data show CDR1 as ENHRY and CDR2 as SYGVKD. Trimming cost V 0 bases and J 3 bases, with 14 bases left between them. The CDR3 is made up of 16 amino acids. The CDR3 spells CAISESKIIRDTEAFF. The CDR3, as DNA: TGTGCCATCAGTGAGTCGAAAATTATCAGGGACACTGAAGCTTTCTTT.

The chain combines TRBV6-6 with TRBJ2-3, with D unresolved. Trimming pared 2 bases from V and 5 bases from J, leaving 5 bases between. The CDR3 runs 12 residues. Germline loops: CDR1 MNHNY, CDR2 SVGAGI (reference sequence). The CDR3 bases are TGTGCCAGCAGTTACGGGTTAGATACGCAGTATTTT. This gives the protein CASSYGLDTQYF.

This clonotype occurred once. A much bigger clone sits one base away, suggesting this may be a read error. This rearrangement joins TRBV11-1 to TRBJ2-3, with D unresolved. Germline lookup yields CDR1 SGHAT and CDR2 FQDESV (reference sequence). The CDR3 covers 14 residues. The ends were cut back, 8 bases at V and 0 bases at J, with 12 bases in the middle. Here the CDR3 reads CASSDGSSTDTQYF. For the CDR3, the DNA is TGTGCCAGCTCGGACGGGTCTAGCACAGATACGCAGTATTTT.

The rearrangement links TRBV6-2 or TRBV6-3 to TRBJ2-5; 8 bases are a match to TRBD2. V gave up 7 bases and J gave up 6 bases; unmatched junction bases: 13. Germline V gene lookup returns CDR1 MNHEY and CDR2 SVGEGT. The CDR3 runs to 15 residues. CDR3 sequence reads: CASTLGGAAEKTQYF. CDR3 DNA: TGTGCCAGCACCCTCGGGGGGGCCGCGGAAAAGACCCAGTACTTC.

The V call is TRBV18, the J call TRBJ1-2; perhaps TRBD1 as D (5 bases). The V end was cut by 0 bases, the J end by 3 bases, with 14 bases between. Germline V lookup: CDR1 KGHSH, CDR2 LQKENI. The CDR3 is 16 residues long. The CDR3 sequence is CASSPPPGLGDYGYTF. CDR3 DNA sequence: TGTGCCAGCTCACCACCTCCGGGACTAGGAGACTATGGCTACACCTTC.

This clonotype was counted at least ten times. This sequence joins TRBV4-2 and TRBJ1-4, with a weak D call TRBD1 (6 bases). CDR1 LGHNA and CDR2 YNFKEQ come from the germline V gene. V gave up 0 bases and J gave up 6 bases, with 11 bases separating them. The CDR3 extends over 15 amino acids. The CDR3 nucleotides are TGTGCCAGCAGCCAAGAGGACAGAGGGGATGAAAAACTGTTTTTT. Protein product: CASSQEDRGDEKLFF.

The genes are TRBV12-3 or TRBV12-4 and TRBJ2-1; 10 nucleotides align to TRBD2. This CDR3 contains 14 residues. Trimming took 5 bases from V and 12 from J; bases not matched to a gene: 10. Here the CDR3 reads CASSLIAGGRGQFF. The CDR3 DNA sequence: TGTGCCAGCAGTCTTATAGCGGGGGGTCGAGGGCAGTTCTTC.

This clonotype was seen many times. This rearrangement joins TRBV20-1 to TRBJ2-7, with TRBD1 matching 11 bases. The CDR3 totals 15 residues. The junction had 12 bases not matched to a gene; V was cut back by 6 bases and J by 5 bases. Germline V gene sequence: CDR1 DFQATT, CDR2 SNEGSKA (reference sequence). CDR3 DNA: TGCAGTGCCACCGGGACAGGGGGTGATTCGGACGAGCAGTACTTC. It yields the protein CSATGTGGDSDEQYF.